One and the same sample provided the 22 T cell receptor beta chains below, sequenced in a study of liver allograft versus peripheral blood T cells. Study-wide background: Transplanted livers held T cell receptor repertoires, and these were compared with repertoires in recipients' peripheral blood.

TCRdb re-derived calls from the reads in MiXCR, one entry per CDR3 protein. Of some 10,000 distinct CDR3 sequences in the sample, about 20% were seen once. The receptors originated from a human patient who had a liver transplant. The graft donor may be the source of some T cells.

This clonotype was seen only a few times. J is TRBJ1-2 and V is TRBV7-9; 8 bases fit TRBD1. V shed 1 base and J 3 bases; nucleotides not matched to a gene: 7. The CDR3 runs 16 residues. Germline V gene sequence: CDR1 SEHNR, CDR2 FQNEAQ (reference sequence). CDR3 loop: CASSLGPGQDYYGYTF. The CDR3 DNA follows: TGTGCCAGCAGCTTAGGTCCGGGACAGGACTACTATGGCTACACCTTC.

This clonotype was seen ten or more times. This chain links TRBV18 with TRBJ1-5; no definite D call. V lost 6 bases and J 2 bases, leaving 11 bases between the germline ends. The CDR3 spans 14 residues. Germline CDR1 KGHSH, CDR2 LQKENI. The CDR3 loop is CASSTEEGNQPQHF. The CDR3, as DNA: TGTGCCAGCTCCACGGAGGAGGGCAATCAGCCCCAGCATTTT.

This clonotype rates as medium-sized (0.01 to 0.1%). This chain uses TRBV18 with TRBJ2-5; D gene uncertain. The V end was cut by 6 bases, the J end by 4 bases, with 18 bases between. The CDR3 has 15 residues. From germline, CDR1 is KGHSH and CDR2 LQKENI. The CDR3 coding sequence is TGTGCCAGCTCCCCTACGACCGAATCAGCAGAGACCCAGTACTTC. Residues: CASSPTTESAETQYF.

This clonotype has a handful of counts. V usage is TRBV6-1 and J usage is TRBJ1-3; D is ambiguous. CDR1 is MNHNS, CDR2 SASEGT, per germline. The V and J ends lost 1 base and 4 bases respectively, with 5 bases between them. This CDR3 is 13 amino acids long. This CDR3 is CASSEDLGNTIYF. Here the CDR3 DNA reads TGTGCCAGCAGTGAAGACCTAGGAAACACCATATATTTT.

This clonotype was observed a handful of times. The chain employs TRBV20-1 and TRBJ1-3, with D uncertain. The CDR3 consists of 13 residues. Trimming stripped 0 bases from V and 14 bases from J, with 17 bases between. Germline-derived CDR1 and CDR2 are DFQATT and SNEGSKA (reference sequence). As DNA, the CDR3 is TGCAGTGCTAGAGATCCAAACGTGTGGACCTTATATTTT. Translation gives CSARDPNVWTLYF.

This clonotype showed up just a few times. The chain employs TRBV9 and TRBJ2-3; D gene uncertain. V gave up 1 base and J gave up 3 bases, with 3 bases separating them. The CDR3 is 12 residues long. Germline CDR1 SGDLS, CDR2 YYNGEE. The CDR3 protein is CASSVMTDTQYF. The CDR3 bases are TGTGCCAGCAGCGTAATGACAGATACGCAGTATTTT.

This clonotype is medium-sized (0.01 to 0.1%) within its sample. The rearrangement links TRBV5-6 to TRBJ2-5, with 8 bases fitting TRBD1. This CDR3 is built from 14 residues. V was pared by 5 bases and J by 5 bases, with 8 bases of the junction left unmatched. The germline V gene has CDR1 SGHDT and CDR2 YYEEEE. In DNA, the CDR3 is TGTGCCAGCAGACAAACAGGGGGTCGCGAGACCCAGTACTTC. As protein: CASRQTGGRETQYF. The complete variable domain, with remaining parts taken from reference TRBV5-6 and TRBJ2-5, reads DAGVTQSPTHLIKTRGQQVTLRCSPKSGHDTVSWYQQALGQGPQFIFQYYEEEERQRGNFPDRFSGHQFPNYSSELNVNALLLGDSALYLCASRQTGGRETQYFGPGTRLLVL.

As to this clonotype: A much larger clone lies a single base off, so this may be a read error. V and J are TRBV6-5 and TRBJ2-1; D is uncertain. Trimming stripped 11 bases from V and 5 bases from J, with 19 bases between. The CDR3 length is 14 residues. The germline CDR1 and CDR2 sequences are MNHEY and SVGAGI. Here the CDR3 DNA reads TGTGCCGGCGAGAACCGACAATCCCACAATGAGCAGTTCTTC. The encoded protein is CAGENRQSHNEQFF.

This chain uses TRBV20-1 with TRBJ1-1; 7 positions match TRBD1. CDR1 and CDR2 from the germline V gene are DFQATT and SNEGSKA (reference sequence). The CDR3 contains 17 residues. V lost 1 base and J lost 3; bases outside the gene matches: 14. The CDR3 DNA is TGCAGTGCTAGAGGCCTTTCTGGGGGCAGGGGGGACACTGAAGCTTTCTTT. Protein: CSARGLSGGRGDTEAFF.

This chain uses TRBV28 with TRBJ1-5; D gene ambiguous. The CDR3 loop spans 15 amino acids. Trimming removed 7 bases from V and 3 bases from J, with 16 bases in between. CDR1 and CDR2 (germline): MDHEN, SYDVKM. CDR3 protein: CASTFPEAYNQPQHF. As DNA, the CDR3 is TGTGCCAGCACCTTTCCGGAAGCCTACAATCAGCCCCAGCATTTT.

By sample fraction, this clonotype is medium-sized. The chain combines TRBV18 with TRBJ2-1; TRBD2 agrees at 7 bases. V trimming: 1 base; J trimming: 5 bases; junction bases outside the gene matches: 2. The CDR3 length is 14 residues. Germline V gene lookup returns CDR1 KGHSH and CDR2 LQKENI. For the CDR3, the DNA is TGTGCCAGCTCACCACTCAGCGGGGACAATGAGCAGTTCTTC. It translates to CASSPLSGDNEQFF.

This clonotype rates as medium-sized. The chain uses TRBV6-6 and TRBJ1-1, with unresolved D. V lost 6 bases and J 1 base, leaving 15 bases between the germline ends. Germline V lookup: CDR1 MNHNY, CDR2 SVGAGI (reference sequence). The CDR3 has 15 residues. CDR3 protein: CASRGTGGPNTEAFF. The CDR3 DNA follows: TGTGCCAGCAGGGGTACCGGAGGGCCGAACACTGAAGCTTTCTTT.

Remarks on this clonotype: Being one base from a much bigger clone, this may be a read error. The chain couples TRBV6-5 to TRBJ1-1; D call uncertain. CDR1 and CDR2 (germline): MNHEY, SVGAGI. The CDR3 consists of 14 residues. The CDR3 loop reads CASREAGPNTQAFF. The CDR3 bases are TGTGCCAGCAGGGAGGCCGGACCTAACACTCAAGCTTTCTTT.

J is TRBJ1-5 and V is TRBV7-4; no clear D. This CDR3 is built from 15 residues. Germline CDR1 SGHVT, CDR2 SQSDAQ. This CDR3 is CVRSFGRLHNQPQHF. Here the CDR3 DNA reads TGTGTCAGAAGCTTTGGGAGACTTCACAATCAGCCCCAGCATTTT. Full variable domain (missing parts from reference TRBV7-4 and TRBJ1-5): GAGVSQSPRYKVAKRGRDVALRCDSISGHVTLYWYRQTLGQGSEVLTYSQSDAQRDKSGRPSGRFSAERPERSVSTLKIQRTEQGDSAVYLCVRSFGRLHNQPQHFGDGTRLSIL.

This chain connects TRBV30 to TRBJ1-5; TRBD1 aligns across 10 bases. CDR3 length: 14 amino acids. The V gene end was trimmed by 1 base and the J gene end by 7 bases; junction bases not matched to a gene: 4. In germline, CDR1 is GTSNPN, CDR2 SVGIG (reference sequence). The CDR3 protein is CAWSGGTGEQPQHF. The CDR3 region has the DNA TGTGCCTGGAGTGGGGGGACAGGGGAACAGCCCCAGCATTTT.

This clonotype has ten or more counts. V and J are TRBV6-5 and TRBJ2-2, with D perhaps given as TRBD1 or TRBD2 (5 bases each). There are 14 residues in the CDR3. V shed 5 bases and J shed 1 base, with 8 bases lying between them. CDR1 is MNHEY and CDR2 is SVGAGI in the germline V gene. In DNA, the CDR3 is TGTGCCAGCAGTCGGGACGGGAACACCGGGGAGCTGTTTTTT. This sequence encodes CASSRDGNTGELFF.

In this sample, this clonotype is medium-sized. For the CDR3, the DNA is TGTGCCAGCAGTTTCGGGCAGACATACCTAAACACCGGGGAGCTGTTTTTT. Translated: CASSFGQTYLNTGELFF. The chain links TRBV27 to TRBJ2-2; no reliable D call. The germline V gene encodes CDR1 MNHEY and CDR2 SMNVEV (reference sequence). Trimming removed 3 bases from V and 2 bases from J, with 16 bases in between. The CDR3 is 17 amino acids.

This chain joins TRBV6-5 and TRBJ2-7; maybe TRBD1 (5 bases). Germline V gene lookup returns CDR1 MNHEY and CDR2 SVGAGI. V lost 8 bases to trimming and J lost 3 bases, with 11 bases between them. The CDR3 is 12 amino acids. The CDR3 loop reads CASSGQDYEQYF. The CDR3 coding sequence is TGTGCCAGCTCCGGACAAGACTACGAGCAGTACTTC.

Details on this clonotype: Just one base apart from a much larger clone, this may be a read error. The chain employs TRBV24-1 and TRBJ1-1, with D perhaps matching TRBD1 (6 bases). V was shortened by 8 bases and J by 6 bases, with 18 bases between the two germline ends. The CDR3 consists of 14 residues. CDR1 is KGHDR, CDR2 SFDVKD, per germline. DNA for the CDR3: TGTGCCACCAATGAGAACAGGGATGTGGCTGAAGCTTTCTTT. It specifies CATNENRDVAEAFF.

This clonotype is labeled medium-sized. The chain links TRBV6-1 to TRBJ1-1; perhaps TRBD1 as D (6 bases). Per germline, CDR1 MNHNS and CDR2 SASEGT. Trimming removed 6 bases at V and 3 bases at J, with 20 bases between. This CDR3 has 16 residues. The CDR3 sequence: CASSKEGGGRDTEAFF. CDR3 nucleotide sequence: TGTGCCAGCAGCAAGGAGGGGGGGGGAAGGGACACTGAAGCTTTCTTT.

Sample share makes this clonotype medium-sized. The J gene is TRBJ2-7, the V gene TRBV6-1; D gene uncertain. CDR3 size: 11 residues. Germline-derived CDR1 and CDR2 are MNHNS and SASEGT. Trimming stripped 5 bases from V and 2 bases from J, with 4 bases between. CDR3 coding DNA: TGTGCCAGCAGTACGGCCTACGAGCAGTACTTC. This codes for CASSTAYEQYF.

The chain combines TRBV20-1 with TRBJ1-1, with TRBD1 as a possible D gene (5 bases). The CDR3 consists of 14 residues. Germline V lookup: CDR1 DFQATT, CDR2 SNEGSKA (reference sequence). Trimming took off 6 bases at V and 4 bases at J, with 18 bases between the two ends. CDR3 sequence reads: CSASPGGAGTEAFF. Here the CDR3 DNA reads TGCAGTGCAAGCCCAGGCGGGGCGGGCACTGAAGCTTTCTTT.